The clone carrying this T cell receptor beta chain was recorded at least ten times. Its antigen is unidentified. This entry comes from a study of T-cell memory formation after mild COVID-19. Findings and limits, study-wide: CD4+ contracting clones lay mainly in CM and EM, CD8+ ones in EMRA. Still unconfirmed is whether the second-wave clones peaking on day 37 recognized SARS-CoV-2.

Trimming took off 1 base at V and 7 bases at J, with 17 bases between the two ends. CDR3 length: 16 residues. CDR1 and CDR2 (germline): SNHLY, FYNNEI. From 5'RACE with constant-segment primers came TCR alpha and TCR beta cDNA libraries that carried sample barcodes and UMIs. MiXCR, applied by TCRdb to the 5' RACE reads, yields one record per CDR3 protein. Of approximately 560,000 distinct CDR3 sequences in the sample, roughly 17% were seen once. Sequencing input: PBMCs or a T cell subset sorted from them (not recorded which). This sequence originates from an adult woman who had mild COVID-19 (a few samples of this study predate the infection). Cell type and time point are not known. V usage is TRBV2 and J usage is TRBJ2-1; D may be TRBD2 (6 bases). The CDR3 sequence is CASSEGVAGRRNEQFF. The CDR3 bases are TGTGCCAGCAGTGAAGGGGTAGCCGGGAGAAGAAATGAGCAGTTCTTC.